This T cell receptor (beta chain) was profiled in a study of CD8+ T cells in alopecia areata listed by TCRdb under 2018. The study in broad terms: Treated patients were enrolled in an open-label pilot trial of oral tofacitinib at 5 to 10 mg twice daily for moderate-to-severe alopecia areata. Patients stayed on tofacitinib for 6 to 18 months and then had 6 months of follow-up off drug so that delayed response and recurrence could be assessed. For the treated patients, the SALT score, which quantifies what percentage of scalp surface area is affected, served as the measure of disease severity. High-throughput TCRbeta sequencing was used to examine T cell clonal expansion in alopecia areata in both the C3H/HeJ mouse model and human patients. In humans, TCRbeta sequencing was performed on scalp tissue and on sorted CD4+ and CD8+ peripheral blood T cells from healthy controls and from patients with patchy or totalis/universalis alopecia areata. Patients on tofacitinib were biopsied at baseline and after 4 and 24 weeks of treatment, and several of the patients also had a later scalp biopsy. Clonality in the scalp was compared among normal scalp (n=4), patchy alopecia areata scalp (n=8), and alopecia totalis/universalis scalp (n=8). RNA was obtained with the PAXgene miRNA kit for fixed scalp, the miRNeasy kit for PBMCs, and the RNeasy kit for mouse skin. immunoSEQ multiplex PCR using 35 Vbeta forward primers and 13 Jbeta reverse primers was used to amplify TCRbeta CDR3 regions. Paper-wide results and their limitations: Many expanded lesional clones were found to persist in scalp and blood during tofacitinib treatment, and relapse after treatment cessation may be partly explained by this persistence. Shared TCR sequences between patients were less evident than in mice, which may be partly attributable to HLA diversity in the patient population. Unlike mouse skin, where gammadelta T cells dominate, normal human skin contains resident alphabeta T cells that get sequenced too, which complicates analysis of the scalp TCR repertoire. With tofacitinib, both scalp clonality and the number of expanded CD8+ clones among the top 100 scalp clones went down significantly. Compared with normal scalp, lesional scalp, particularly in alopecia totalis/universalis, had higher clonality and more expanded CD8+ clones, which suggests antigenic drive. Because the treated cohort was small and had just a single nonresponder, larger studies are needed to establish links between baseline CD8+ expansion and response.

CDR3 length: 11 amino acids, cysteine to phenylalanine. The entry retains the CDR3 DNA only, 33 bases that are in frame from base 1. From the germline V gene, CDR1 is SQVTM and CDR2 is ANQGSEA. Trimming removed 8 bases from V and 3 bases from J, leaving 8 bases between the germline ends. Interpreted using the paper, the time point label stands for: around 28 days on oral tofacitinib. Explained via the paper, the treatment or condition label denotes: oral pan-JAK inhibitor, 5-10 mg twice daily. From alopecia areata patients, peripheral blood was collected along with lesional scalp punch biopsies. PBMCs were isolated by density centrifugation and stained for CD3, CD4 and CD8, and CD4+ and CD8+ T cells were sorted on a FACSAria. The receptor library was made with the immunoSEQ multiplex PCR assay. RNA was extracted from all samples and reverse transcribed into cDNA as template for TCR sequencing. First-strand cDNA was synthesized with SuperScript III using a 2:1 mix of oligo-dT and random hexamers. A synthetic immune receptor repertoire was used to assess amplification bias, and residual bias was removed computationally. In the original analysis: Raw reads were preprocessed to remove errors, and CDR3 was defined according to IMGT conventions as the region from the conserved cysteine to phenylalanine. Clonality was computed by normalizing Shannon entropy by log2 of the number of productive unique TCRs and subtracting the result from 1. CD4 or CD8 identity of scalp clones was inferred by cross-referencing scalp TCRbeta sequences with sorted blood CD4 and CD8 repertoires. Drawn from immuneACCESS, this table holds only the in-frame rearrangements with V and J called that TCRdb kept. Clones are partly lost; checked studies trace under half to an unresolved V gene and leave the rest unexplained. V and J calls and clone size are those listed in that table; D and trimming were worked out from the DNA. The sample table lists 130,000 to 150,000 clones, roughly four fifths of them with a count of one. Jointly, the top ten make up roughly 25% of the sample.

As regards this clone: The target of this receptor is not known. Base qualities were left out, and no much larger clone turns up one base away.

The V gene is TRBV29-1 and the J gene is TRBJ2-1; TRBD1 might be the D gene, on 5 matching bases. The TCR originated in a human donor with alopecia areata. Material: CD8+ T cells sorted from blood, obtained at week 4, from a patient treated with tofacitinib. The nucleotide sequence is TGCAGCCCCGGACACTACAATGAGCAGTTCTTC. Protein translation: CSPGHYNEQFF.